Given below is one T cell receptor (beta chain) in context. The data originate from a study of T cell changes during pregnancy in multiple sclerosis. The CDR3 contains 15 residues. Trimming removed 4 bases from V and 3 bases from J; junction bases left unmatched: 7. CDR1 and CDR2 (germline): SGHRS, YFSETQ. The repertoire was sequenced with immunoSEQ multiplex PCR; TCRdb's copy has only in-frame clones and lacks some. The data contain about 100,000 clones, 94% of them seen just once; the ten biggest clones take up 0.7% to 0.9%. The chain uses TRBV5-1 and TRBJ1-1; TRBD1 agrees at 9 bases. This sample comprised peripheral blood, obtained before pregnancy. The origin of this receptor is a female donor with multiple sclerosis, enrolled in a pregnancy study. CDR3 loop: CASSHDRGKDTEAFF. The CDR3 DNA sequence: TGCGCCAGCAGCCATGACAGGGGGAAGGACACTGAAGCTTTCTTT.